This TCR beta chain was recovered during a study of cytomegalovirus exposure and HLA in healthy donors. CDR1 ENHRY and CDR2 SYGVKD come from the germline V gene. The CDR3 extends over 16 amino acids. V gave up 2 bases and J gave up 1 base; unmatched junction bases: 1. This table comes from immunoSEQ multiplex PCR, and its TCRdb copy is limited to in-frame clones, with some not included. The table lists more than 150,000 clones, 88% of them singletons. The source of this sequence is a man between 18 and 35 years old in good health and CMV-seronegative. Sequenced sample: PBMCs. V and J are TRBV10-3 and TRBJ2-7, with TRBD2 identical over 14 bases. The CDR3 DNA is TGTGCCATCAGTGAGGGGACTAGCGGGGGTTCCTACGAGCAGTACTTC. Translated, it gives CAISEGTSGGSYEQYF.